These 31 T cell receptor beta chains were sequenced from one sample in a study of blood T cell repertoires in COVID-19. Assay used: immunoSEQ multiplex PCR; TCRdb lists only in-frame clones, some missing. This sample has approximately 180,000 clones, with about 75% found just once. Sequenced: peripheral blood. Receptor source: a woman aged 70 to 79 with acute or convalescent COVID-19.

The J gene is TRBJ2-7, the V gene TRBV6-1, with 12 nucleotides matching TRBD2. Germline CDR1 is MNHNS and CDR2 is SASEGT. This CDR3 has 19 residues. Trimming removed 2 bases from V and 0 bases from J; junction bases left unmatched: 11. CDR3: CASSELAGTSGPDSYEQYF. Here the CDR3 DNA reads TGTGCCAGCAGTGAACTGGCCGGGACTAGCGGGCCTGACTCCTACGAGCAGTACTTC.

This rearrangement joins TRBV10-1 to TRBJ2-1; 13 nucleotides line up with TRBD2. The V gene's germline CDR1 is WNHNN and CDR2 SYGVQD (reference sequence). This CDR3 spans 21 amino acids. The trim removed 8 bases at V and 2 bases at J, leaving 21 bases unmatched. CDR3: CASSPIGLAGAGPLAYNEQFF. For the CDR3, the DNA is TGCGCCAGCTCTCCCATCGGACTAGCGGGAGCGGGTCCCCTCGCCTACAATGAGCAGTTCTTC.

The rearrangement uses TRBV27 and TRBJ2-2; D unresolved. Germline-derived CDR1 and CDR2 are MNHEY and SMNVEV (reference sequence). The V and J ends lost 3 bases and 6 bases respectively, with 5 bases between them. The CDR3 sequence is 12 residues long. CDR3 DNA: TGTGCCAGCAGTTTCACGGCCGGGGAGCTGTTTTTT. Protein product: CASSFTAGELFF.

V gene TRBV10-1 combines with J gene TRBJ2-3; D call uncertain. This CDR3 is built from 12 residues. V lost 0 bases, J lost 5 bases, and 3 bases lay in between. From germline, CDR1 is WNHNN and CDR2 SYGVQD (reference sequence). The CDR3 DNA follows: TGCGCCAGCAGTGAGTCGCGAGATACGCAGTATTTT. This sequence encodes CASSESRDTQYF.

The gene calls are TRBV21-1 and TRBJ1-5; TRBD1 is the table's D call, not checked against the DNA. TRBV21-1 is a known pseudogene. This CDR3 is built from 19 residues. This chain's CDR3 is CASQGQLRQGRRSNQPQHF. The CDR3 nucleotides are TGTGCCAGCCAGGGGCAATTGAGACAGGGCCGACGGAGCAATCAGCCCCAGCATTTT.

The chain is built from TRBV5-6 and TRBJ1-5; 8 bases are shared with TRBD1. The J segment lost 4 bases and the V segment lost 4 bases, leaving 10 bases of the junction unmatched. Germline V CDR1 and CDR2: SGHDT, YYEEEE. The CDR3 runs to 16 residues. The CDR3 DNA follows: TGTGCCAGCAGCCCAGGGACAGGTGCGTATAATCAGCCCCAGCATTTT. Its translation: CASSPGTGAYNQPQHF.

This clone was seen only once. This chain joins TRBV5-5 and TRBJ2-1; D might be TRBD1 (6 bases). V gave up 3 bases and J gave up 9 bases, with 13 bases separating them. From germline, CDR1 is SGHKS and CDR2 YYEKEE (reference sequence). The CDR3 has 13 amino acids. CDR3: CASSWDTGLEQFF. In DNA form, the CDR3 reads TGTGCCAGCAGCTGGGATACAGGGCTTGAGCAGTTCTTC. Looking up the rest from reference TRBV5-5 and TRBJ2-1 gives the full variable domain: DAGVTQSPTHLIKTRGQQVTLRCSPISGHKSVSWYQQVLGQGPQFIFQYYEKEERGRGNFPDRFSARQFPNYSSELNVNALLLGDSALYLCASSWDTGLEQFFGPGTRLTVL.

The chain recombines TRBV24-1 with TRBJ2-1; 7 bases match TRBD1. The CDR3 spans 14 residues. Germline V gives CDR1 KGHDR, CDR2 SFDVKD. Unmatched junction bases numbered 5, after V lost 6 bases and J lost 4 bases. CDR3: CATSKGAGYNEQFF. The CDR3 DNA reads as TGTGCCACCAGTAAGGGGGCCGGTTACAATGAGCAGTTCTTC.

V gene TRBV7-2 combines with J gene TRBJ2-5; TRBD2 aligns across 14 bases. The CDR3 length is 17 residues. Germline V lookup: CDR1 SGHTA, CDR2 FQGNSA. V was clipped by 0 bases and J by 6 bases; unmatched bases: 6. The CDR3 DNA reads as TGTGCCAGCAGCTTAGCCCGGGGACTAGCGGGAGTTCAGACCCAGTACTTC. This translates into CASSLARGLAGVQTQYF.

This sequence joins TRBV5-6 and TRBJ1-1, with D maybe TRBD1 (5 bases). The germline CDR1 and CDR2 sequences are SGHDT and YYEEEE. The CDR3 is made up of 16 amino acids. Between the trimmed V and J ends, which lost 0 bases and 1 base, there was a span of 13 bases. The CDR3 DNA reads TGTGCCAGCAGCTTGGAGGGGTGGGGAGGGAACACTGAAGCTTTCTTT. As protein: CASSLEGWGGNTEAFF.

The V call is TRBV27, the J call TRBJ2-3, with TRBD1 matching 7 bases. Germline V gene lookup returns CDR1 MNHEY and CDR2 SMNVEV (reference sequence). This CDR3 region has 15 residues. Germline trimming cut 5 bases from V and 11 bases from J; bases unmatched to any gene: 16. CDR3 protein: CASSQSGTAPIGQYF. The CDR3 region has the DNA TGTGCCAGCAGTCAATCCGGGACAGCACCGATCGGGCAGTATTTT.

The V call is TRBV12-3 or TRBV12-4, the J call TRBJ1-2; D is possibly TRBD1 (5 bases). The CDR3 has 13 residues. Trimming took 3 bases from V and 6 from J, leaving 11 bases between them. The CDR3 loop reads CASSFREVNGYTF. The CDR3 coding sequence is TGTGCCAGCAGTTTCAGGGAGGTCAATGGCTACACCTTC.

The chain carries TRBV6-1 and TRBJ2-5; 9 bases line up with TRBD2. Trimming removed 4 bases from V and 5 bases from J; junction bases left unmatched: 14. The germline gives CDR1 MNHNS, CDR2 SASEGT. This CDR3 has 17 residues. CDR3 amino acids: CASSALGGGRARETQYF. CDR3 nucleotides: TGTGCCAGCAGTGCCCTCGGGGGCGGGAGGGCCAGGGAGACCCAGTACTTC.

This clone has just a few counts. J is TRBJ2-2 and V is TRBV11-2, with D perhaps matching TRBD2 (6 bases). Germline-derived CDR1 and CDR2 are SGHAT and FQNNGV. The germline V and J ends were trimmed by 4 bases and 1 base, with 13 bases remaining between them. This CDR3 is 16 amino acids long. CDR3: CASSWSYSGNTGELFF. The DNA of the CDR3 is TGTGCCAGCAGCTGGAGTTATAGCGGGAACACCGGGGAGCTGTTTTTT.

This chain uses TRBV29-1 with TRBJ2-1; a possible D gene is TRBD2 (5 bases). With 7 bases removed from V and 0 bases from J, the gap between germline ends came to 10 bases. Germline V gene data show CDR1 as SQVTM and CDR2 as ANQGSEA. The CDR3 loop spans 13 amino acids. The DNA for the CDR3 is TGCAGCGCGGGAAGGAGCTCCTACAATGAGCAGTTCTTC. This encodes CSAGRSSYNEQFF.

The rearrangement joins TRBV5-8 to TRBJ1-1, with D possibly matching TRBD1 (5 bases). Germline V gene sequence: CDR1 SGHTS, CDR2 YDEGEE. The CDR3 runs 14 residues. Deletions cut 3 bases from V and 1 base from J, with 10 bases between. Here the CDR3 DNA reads TGTGCCAGCAGCTCTTGGAGGGGGAACACTGAAGCTTTCTTT. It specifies CASSSWRGNTEAFF.

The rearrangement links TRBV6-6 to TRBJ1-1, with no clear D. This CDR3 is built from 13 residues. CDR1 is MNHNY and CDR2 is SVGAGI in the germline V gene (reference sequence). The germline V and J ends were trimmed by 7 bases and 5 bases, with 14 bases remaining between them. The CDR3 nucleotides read TGTGCCAGCACCTTTGAGGTCGGGACTGAAGCTTTCTTT. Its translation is CASTFEVGTEAFF.

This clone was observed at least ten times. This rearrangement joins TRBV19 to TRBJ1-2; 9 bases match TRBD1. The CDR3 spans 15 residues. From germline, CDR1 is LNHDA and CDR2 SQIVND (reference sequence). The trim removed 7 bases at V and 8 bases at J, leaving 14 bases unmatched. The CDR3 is CASISRTGVRSGYTF. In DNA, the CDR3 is TGTGCCAGTATTAGTCGGACAGGGGTACGTTCGGGCTACACCTTC.

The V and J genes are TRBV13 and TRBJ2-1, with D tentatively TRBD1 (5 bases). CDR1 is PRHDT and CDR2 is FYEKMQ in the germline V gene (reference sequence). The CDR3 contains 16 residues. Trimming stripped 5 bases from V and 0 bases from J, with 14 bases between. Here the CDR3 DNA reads TGTGCCAGCAGCCGCCAAAGGGGAAGCTCCTACAATGAGCAGTTCTTC. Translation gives CASSRQRGSSYNEQFF.

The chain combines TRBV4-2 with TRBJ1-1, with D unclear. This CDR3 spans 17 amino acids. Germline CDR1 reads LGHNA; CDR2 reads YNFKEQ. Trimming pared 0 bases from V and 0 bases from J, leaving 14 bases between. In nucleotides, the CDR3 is TGTGCCAGCAGCCAAGAGGGAGGGAGGATAATGAACACTGAAGCTTTCTTT. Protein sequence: CASSQEGGRIMNTEAFF.

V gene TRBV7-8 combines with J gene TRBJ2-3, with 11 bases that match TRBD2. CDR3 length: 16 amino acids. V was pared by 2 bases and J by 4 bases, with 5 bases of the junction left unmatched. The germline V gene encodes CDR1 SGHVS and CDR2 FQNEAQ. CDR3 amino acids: CASSLSLAGVSDTQYF. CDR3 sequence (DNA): TGTGCCAGCAGCTTATCACTAGCGGGAGTCTCAGATACGCAGTATTTT. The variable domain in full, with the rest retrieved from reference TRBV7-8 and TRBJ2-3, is GAGVSQSPRYKVAKRGQDVALRCDPISGHVSLFWYQQALGQGPEFLTYFQNEAQLDKSGLPSDRFFAERPEGSVSTLKIQRTQQEDSAVYLCASSLSLAGVSDTQYFGPGTRLTVL.

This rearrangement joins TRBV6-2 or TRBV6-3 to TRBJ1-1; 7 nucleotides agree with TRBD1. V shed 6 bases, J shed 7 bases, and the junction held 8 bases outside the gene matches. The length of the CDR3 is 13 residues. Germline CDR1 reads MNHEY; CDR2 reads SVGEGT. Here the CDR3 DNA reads TGTGCCAGCAGCTTGGGACAGACCCTTGAAGCTTTCTTT. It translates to CASSLGQTLEAFF.

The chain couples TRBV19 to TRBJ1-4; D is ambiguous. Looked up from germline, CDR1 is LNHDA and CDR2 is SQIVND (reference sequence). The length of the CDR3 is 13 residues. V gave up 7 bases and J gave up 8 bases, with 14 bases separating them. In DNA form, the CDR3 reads TGTGCCAGTATTGACCGGACGGGGGAAAAACTGTTTTTT. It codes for CASIDRTGEKLFF.

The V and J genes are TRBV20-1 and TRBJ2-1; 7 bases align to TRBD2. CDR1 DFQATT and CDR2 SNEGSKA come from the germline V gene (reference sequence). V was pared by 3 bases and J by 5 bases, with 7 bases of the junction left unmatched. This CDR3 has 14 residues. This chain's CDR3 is CSASSVLADNEQFF. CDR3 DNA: TGCAGTGCTAGTTCAGTGCTAGCGGACAATGAGCAGTTCTTC.

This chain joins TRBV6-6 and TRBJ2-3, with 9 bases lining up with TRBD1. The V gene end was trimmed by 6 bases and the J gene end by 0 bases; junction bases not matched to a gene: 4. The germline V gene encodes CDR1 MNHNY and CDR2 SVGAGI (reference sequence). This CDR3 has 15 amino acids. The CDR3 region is CASSRTGASTDTQYF. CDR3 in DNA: TGTGCCAGCAGCCGGACAGGGGCTAGCACAGATACGCAGTATTTT.

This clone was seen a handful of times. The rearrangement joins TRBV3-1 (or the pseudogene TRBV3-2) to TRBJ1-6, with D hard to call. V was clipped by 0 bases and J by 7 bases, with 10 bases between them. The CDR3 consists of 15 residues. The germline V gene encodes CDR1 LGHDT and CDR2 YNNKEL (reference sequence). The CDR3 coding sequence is TGTGCCAGCAGCCAAGATGGGAGCGCAAATTCACCCCTCCACTTT. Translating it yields CASSQDGSANSPLHF.

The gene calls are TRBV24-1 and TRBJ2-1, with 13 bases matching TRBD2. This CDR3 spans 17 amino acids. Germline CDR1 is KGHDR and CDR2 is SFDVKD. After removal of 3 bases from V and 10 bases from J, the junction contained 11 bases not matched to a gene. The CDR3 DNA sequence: TGTGCCACCAGTGATCCGGGAGGGACTAGCGGGACCGGCGAGCAGTTCTTC. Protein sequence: CATSDPGGTSGTGEQFF.

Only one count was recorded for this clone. The CDR3: CASSLVEGGTGELFF. The DNA of the CDR3 is TGTGCCAGCAGCTTGGTCGAGGGCGGCACCGGGGAGCTGTTTTTT. The chain recombines TRBV5-4 with TRBJ2-2; a weak D match, TRBD2 (5 bases). V lost 0 bases and J 4 bases, leaving 10 bases between the germline ends. The germline gives CDR1 SGHNT, CDR2 YYREEE (reference sequence). The CDR3 contains 15 residues.

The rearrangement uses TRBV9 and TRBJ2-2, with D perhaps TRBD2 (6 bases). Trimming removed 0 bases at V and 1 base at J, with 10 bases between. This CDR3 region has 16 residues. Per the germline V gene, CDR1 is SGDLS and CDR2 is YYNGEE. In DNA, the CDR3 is TGTGCCAGCAGCGTAGTACCGGGAGTGAACACCGGGGAGCTGTTTTTT. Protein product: CASSVVPGVNTGELFF.

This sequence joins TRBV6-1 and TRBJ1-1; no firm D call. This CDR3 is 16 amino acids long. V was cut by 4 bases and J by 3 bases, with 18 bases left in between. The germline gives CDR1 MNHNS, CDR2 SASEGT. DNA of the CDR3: TGTGCCAGCAGTGCTAGGAGGATCGTCGCGGACACTGAAGCTTTCTTT. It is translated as CASSARRIVADTEAFF.

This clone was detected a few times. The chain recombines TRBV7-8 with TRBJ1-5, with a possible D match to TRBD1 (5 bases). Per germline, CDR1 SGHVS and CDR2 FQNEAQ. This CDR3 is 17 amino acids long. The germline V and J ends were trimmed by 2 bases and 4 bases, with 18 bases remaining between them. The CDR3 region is CASSLLKGPTLNQPQHF. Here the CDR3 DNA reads TGTGCCAGCAGCTTATTGAAGGGGCCGACTCTAAATCAGCCCCAGCATTTT. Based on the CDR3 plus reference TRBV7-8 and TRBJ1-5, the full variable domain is GAGVSQSPRYKVAKRGQDVALRCDPISGHVSLFWYQQALGQGPEFLTYFQNEAQLDKSGLPSDRFFAERPEGSVSTLKIQRTQQEDSAVYLCASSLLKGPTLNQPQHFGDGTRLSIL.